These 23 T cell receptor beta chains originate from one sample sequenced in a study of blood T cell repertoires in COVID-19. The assay was immunoSEQ multiplex PCR, and TCRdb's table has in-frame clones only and misses some. The data show 250,000 or so clones, roughly 89% seen once. Sequences were obtained from peripheral blood. These receptors all come from a woman aged 60 to 75 with COVID-19, enrolled during active disease.

This sequence joins TRBV11-2 and TRBJ1-6, with TRBD1 matching 7 bases. Germline V lookup: CDR1 SGHAT, CDR2 FQNNGV. The CDR3 is 15 amino acids. V gave up 3 bases and J gave up 7 bases; unmatched junction bases: 6. The DNA for the CDR3 is TGTGCCAGCAGCTTCTCCGGGACAGACAATTCACCCCTCCACTTT. Translation: CASSFSGTDNSPLHF.

J is TRBJ2-3 and V is TRBV9; D unresolved. This CDR3 has 14 residues. Trimming left V 0 bases short and J 1 base short, with 6 bases between. Germline assignment: CDR1 SGDLS and CDR2 YYNGEE. The CDR3 DNA reads as TGTGCCAGCAGCGTAGACATCCGCACAGATACGCAGTATTTT. Translated: CASSVDIRTDTQYF.

This chain links TRBV25-1 with TRBJ1-4, with TRBD1 as a possible D gene (6 bases). Trimming removed 5 bases at V and 5 bases at J, with 12 bases between. CDR3 size: 14 residues. Germline loops: CDR1 MGHDK, CDR2 SYGVNS. Here the CDR3 reads CASSSPQGNEKLFF. CDR3 DNA: TGTGCCAGCAGTTCCCCACAGGGAAATGAAAAACTGTTTTTT.

This chain links TRBV20-1 with TRBJ1-1; D remains unclear. With 7 bases removed from V and 5 bases from J, the gap between germline ends came to 5 bases. The germline V gene encodes CDR1 DFQATT and CDR2 SNEGSKA (reference sequence). This CDR3 spans 9 amino acids. In DNA, the CDR3 is TGCAGTGGTCCTACTGAAGCTTTCTTT. Translating it yields CSGPTEAFF.

There are a few counts of this clone. This chain uses TRBV12-3 or TRBV12-4 with TRBJ1-2; possible D gene TRBD1, 5 bases. This CDR3 is 13 amino acids long. V was trimmed by 2 bases and J by 7 bases, leaving 11 bases between them. In DNA, the CDR3 is TGTGCCAGCAGTTTACGGGGCGGGGGTGGCTACACCTTC. Protein sequence: CASSLRGGGGYTF.

The J gene is TRBJ1-4, the V gene TRBV7-9; 9 bases fit TRBD1. Germline V gene sequence: CDR1 SEHNR, CDR2 FQNEAQ (reference sequence). The CDR3 sequence is 15 residues long. V lost 3 bases and J lost 6; bases outside the gene matches: 5. CDR3 sequence: CASSLYRGPDEKLFF. The CDR3 coding sequence is TGTGCCAGCAGCTTGTACAGGGGGCCGGATGAAAAACTGTTTTTT.

V is TRBV4-1 and J is TRBJ2-7, with 8 bases fitting TRBD1. In germline, CDR1 is MGHRA, CDR2 YSYEKL. The CDR3 is 15 residues long. J gave up 2 bases and V 0 bases, and 3 bases lay outside the gene matches. The CDR3 spells CASSQEQDRAYEQYF. CDR3 DNA: TGCGCCAGCAGCCAAGAGCAGGACAGGGCCTACGAGCAGTACTTC.

This clone was seen only once. The genes are TRBV19 and TRBJ1-1, with a tentative D call TRBD1 (5 bases). Trimming pared 5 bases from V and 4 bases from J, leaving 11 bases between. Germline V gene lookup returns CDR1 LNHDA and CDR2 SQIVND (reference sequence). The CDR3 is 13 residues long. Written as DNA, the CDR3 is TGTGCCAGTAGTCAGGGTATTCTCACTGAAGCTTTCTTT. Residues: CASSQGILTEAFF. The entire variable domain, with the rest obtained from reference TRBV19 and TRBJ1-1, is as follows: DGGITQSPKYLFRKEGQNVTLSCEQNLNHDAMYWYRQDPGQGLRLIYYSQIVNDFQKGDIAEGYSVSREKKESFPLTVTSAQKNPTAFYLCASSQGILTEAFFGQGTRLTVV.

This chain's CDR3 is CASSPHSERLAGGSYEQYF. CDR3 coding DNA: TGCGCCAGCAGTCCACACTCCGAGAGGCTAGCGGGGGGATCCTACGAGCAGTACTTC. This rearrangement joins TRBV4-3 to TRBJ2-7; TRBD2 aligns across 11 bases. The CDR3 loop spans 19 amino acids. The junction had 17 bases not matched to a gene; V was cut back by 6 bases and J by 1 base. CDR1 is LGHNA and CDR2 is YSLEER in the germline V gene.

This clone showed up just a few times. This sequence joins TRBV6-6 and TRBJ2-7; D is undetermined. There are 12 residues in the CDR3. V lost 6 bases and J lost 0, with 6 bases in between. The germline gives CDR1 MNHNY, CDR2 SVGAGI (reference sequence). CDR3 amino acids: CASSRSSYEQYF. As DNA, the CDR3 is TGTGCCAGCAGCAGAAGCTCCTACGAGCAGTACTTC.

The J gene is TRBJ1-5, the V gene TRBV7-9; possible D gene TRBD1, 5 bases. Germline CDR1 SEHNR, CDR2 FQNEAQ (reference sequence). CDR3 length equals 13 residues. The germline V and J ends were trimmed by 2 bases and 6 bases, with 8 bases remaining between them. This CDR3 is CASSLSGLQPQHF. CDR3 coding DNA: TGTGCCAGCAGCTTATCGGGACTTCAGCCCCAGCATTTT.

The V call is TRBV5-1, the J call TRBJ1-5; D is unclear. The V gene lost 0 bases and the J gene lost 12 bases, with 13 bases spanning the gap. The CDR3 runs 13 residues. In germline, CDR1 is SGHRS, CDR2 YFSETQ. CDR3 region: CASSLETGSLQHF. Written as DNA, the CDR3 is TGCGCCAGCAGCTTGGAGACTGGGAGTCTCCAGCATTTT.

The chain recombines TRBV10-3 with TRBJ1-3; 7 bases agree with TRBD1. The V gene end was trimmed by 6 bases and the J gene end by 8 bases; junction bases not matched to a gene: 10. The germline V gene has CDR1 ENHRY and CDR2 SYGVKD. This CDR3 is 14 amino acids long. The DNA of the CDR3 is TGTGCCATCAGCGCGACAGGGATGGGCGACACCATATATTTT. Residues: CAISATGMGDTIYF.

This chain uses TRBV12-3 or TRBV12-4 with TRBJ1-5; D not resolved. V was cut by 6 bases and J by 9 bases, with 12 bases left in between. The CDR3 spans 12 residues. The chain's CDR3 is CASRGEGPPQHF. CDR3 DNA: TGTGCCAGCAGGGGTGAGGGCCCGCCCCAGCATTTT.

The V call is TRBV4-1, the J call TRBJ2-3, with D possibly matching TRBD2 (6 bases). Per the germline V gene, CDR1 is MGHRA and CDR2 is YSYEKL. V dropped 0 bases and J dropped 4 bases, with 17 bases sitting between them. The CDR3 sequence is 17 residues long. DNA of the CDR3: TGCGCCAGCAGCCAAGAAATTAGGCGGGGAAGTGCAGATACGCAGTATTTT. Protein sequence: CASSQEIRRGSADTQYF.

The V gene is TRBV13, the J gene TRBJ1-2; D is perhaps TRBD1 (6 bases). The germline gives CDR1 PRHDT, CDR2 FYEKMQ (reference sequence). Trimming pared 0 bases from V and 2 bases from J, leaving 13 bases between. The length of the CDR3 is 16 residues. The CDR3 DNA sequence: TGTGCCAGCAGCTTAGGCCTTACCGGACAGAACTATGGCTACACCTTC. This encodes CASSLGLTGQNYGYTF.

This clone turned up a few times. This chain connects TRBV7-3 to TRBJ1-6; TRBD1 matches 10 bases. The J segment lost 8 bases and the V segment lost 0 bases, leaving 4 bases of the junction unmatched. Germline V gene sequence: CDR1 SGHTA, CDR2 FQGTGA. The CDR3 has 16 residues. CDR3 in amino acids: CASSLTGTGADSPLHF. CDR3 DNA: TGTGCCAGCAGCTTAACGGGGACAGGGGCTGATTCACCCCTCCACTTT.

The chain joins TRBV6-2 or TRBV6-3 to TRBJ1-5; perhaps TRBD1 as D (5 bases). V shed 6 bases and J shed 1 base, with 13 bases lying between them. Looked up from germline, CDR1 is MNHEY and CDR2 is SVGEGT. This CDR3 spans 15 amino acids. CDR3 residues: CASSEQVGSNQPQHF. The CDR3 DNA is TGTGCCAGCAGCGAACAGGTAGGGAGCAATCAGCCCCAGCATTTT.

CDR3 nucleotide sequence: TGTGCCAGCAGTTTATTGGGAGCCGCCACCGGGGAGCTGTTTTTT. The encoded protein is CASSLLGAATGELFF. The chain couples TRBV27 to TRBJ2-2, with a possible D match to TRBD2 (5 bases). The ends were cut back, 1 base at V and 4 bases at J, with 10 bases in the middle. This CDR3 is built from 15 residues. The germline V gene encodes CDR1 MNHEY and CDR2 SMNVEV (reference sequence).

This chain links TRBV3-1 (or the pseudogene TRBV3-2) with TRBJ2-1; possible D gene TRBD2, 6 bases. Trimming took off 7 bases at V and 5 bases at J, with 12 bases between the two ends. Germline V gene data show CDR1 as LGHDT and CDR2 as YNNKEL (reference sequence). The CDR3 is 13 amino acids. This CDR3 is CASKRTGDNEQFF. In DNA form, the CDR3 reads TGTGCCAGCAAGCGAACGGGGGACAATGAGCAGTTCTTC.

J is TRBJ2-5 and V is TRBV5-1, with D unresolved. In germline, CDR1 is SGHRS, CDR2 YFSETQ. The V end lost 1 base, the J end lost 1 base, and 8 bases lay between the germline ends. This CDR3 has 14 amino acids. CDR3 coding DNA: TGCGCCAGCAGCTTGTTGAGCACCCAAGAGACCCAGTACTTC. This translates into CASSLLSTQETQYF.

The rearrangement links TRBV7-2 to TRBJ2-7; the D gene is possibly TRBD2 (7 bases). CDR1 and CDR2 from the germline V gene are SGHTA and FQGNSA. The ends were cut back, 8 bases at V and 2 bases at J, with 19 bases in the middle. The CDR3 has 15 amino acids. The CDR3 nucleotides read TGTGCCAGCCGCGAGGGGGGGGGCTCTCCCTACGAGCAGTACTTC. This codes for CASREGGGSPYEQYF.

The chain recombines TRBV7-8 with TRBJ2-5, with TRBD1 identical over 7 bases. The length of the CDR3 is 14 residues. V lost 2 bases and J lost 4; bases outside the gene matches: 4. Germline V gene data show CDR1 as SGHVS and CDR2 as FQNEAQ. CDR3 region: CASSLRGRPETQYF. For the CDR3, the DNA is TGTGCCAGCAGCTTAAGGGGGCGCCCAGAGACCCAGTACTTC.